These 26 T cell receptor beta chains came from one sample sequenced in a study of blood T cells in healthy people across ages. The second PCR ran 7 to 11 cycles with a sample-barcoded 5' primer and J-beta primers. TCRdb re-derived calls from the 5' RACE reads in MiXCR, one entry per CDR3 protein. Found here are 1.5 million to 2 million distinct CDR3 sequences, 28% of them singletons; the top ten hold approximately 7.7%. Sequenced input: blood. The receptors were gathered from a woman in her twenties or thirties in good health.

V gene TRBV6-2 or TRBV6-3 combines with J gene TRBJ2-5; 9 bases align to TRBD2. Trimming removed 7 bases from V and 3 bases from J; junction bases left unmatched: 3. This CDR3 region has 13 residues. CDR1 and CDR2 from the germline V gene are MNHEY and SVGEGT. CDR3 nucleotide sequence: TGTGCCAGCACCCGGACTAGCGAAGAGACCCAGTACTTC. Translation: CASTRTSEETQYF.

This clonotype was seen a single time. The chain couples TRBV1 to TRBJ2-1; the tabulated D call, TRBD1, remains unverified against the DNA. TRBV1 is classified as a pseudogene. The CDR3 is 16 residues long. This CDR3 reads CTSVRCEPPLCNEQFF. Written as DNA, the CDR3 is TGCACCAGCGTCCGATGTGAGCCCCCTTTATGCAATGAGCAGTTCTTC.

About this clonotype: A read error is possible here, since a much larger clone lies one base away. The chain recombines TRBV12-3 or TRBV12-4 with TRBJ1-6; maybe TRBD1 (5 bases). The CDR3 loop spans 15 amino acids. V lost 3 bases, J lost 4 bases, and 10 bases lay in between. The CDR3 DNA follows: TGTGCCAGCAGTTTCTTTACAGGTTATAATTCACCCCTCCACTTT. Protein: CASSFFTGYNSPLHF.

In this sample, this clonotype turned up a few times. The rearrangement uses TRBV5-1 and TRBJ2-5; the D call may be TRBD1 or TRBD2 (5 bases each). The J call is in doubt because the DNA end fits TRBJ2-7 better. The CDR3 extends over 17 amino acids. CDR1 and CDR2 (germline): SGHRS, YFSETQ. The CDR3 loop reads CASSSWSDGAILYEQYF. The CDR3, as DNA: TGCGCCAGCAGCTCCTGGTCCGACGGGGCCATTTTATACGAGCAGTACTTC.

The CDR3 DNA follows: TGTGCCAGCAGCCCCGGGGGACTAGCGGGGGTAACGCAGTATTTT. The encoded protein is CASSPGGLAGVTQYF. The rearrangement links TRBV7-2 to TRBJ2-3; 14 positions match TRBD2. Germline CDR1 reads SGHTA; CDR2 reads FQGNSA. The J segment lost 9 bases and the V segment lost 5 bases, leaving 7 bases of the junction unmatched. This CDR3 has 15 amino acids.

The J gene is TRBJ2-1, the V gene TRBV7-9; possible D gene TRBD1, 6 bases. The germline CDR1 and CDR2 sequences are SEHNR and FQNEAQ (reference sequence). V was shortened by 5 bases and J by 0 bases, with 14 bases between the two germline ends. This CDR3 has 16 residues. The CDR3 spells CASSQGCSVSYNEQFF. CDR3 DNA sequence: TGTGCCAGCAGCCAGGGGTGTAGCGTCTCCTACAATGAGCAGTTCTTC. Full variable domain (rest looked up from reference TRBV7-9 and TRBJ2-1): DTGVSQNPRHKITKRGQNVTFRCDPISEHNRLYWYRQTLGQGPEFLTYFQNEAQLEKSRLLSDRFSAERPKGSFSTLEIQRTEQGDSAMYLCASSQGCSVSYNEQFFGPGTRLTVL.

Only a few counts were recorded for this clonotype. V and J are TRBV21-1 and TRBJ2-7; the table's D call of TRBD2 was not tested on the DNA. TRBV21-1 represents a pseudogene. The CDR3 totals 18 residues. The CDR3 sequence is CASSFPQLKRETGHEQYF. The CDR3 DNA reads TGTGCCAGCAGCTTCCCCCAGTTAAAGCGGGAGACGGGGCACGAGCAGTACTTC.

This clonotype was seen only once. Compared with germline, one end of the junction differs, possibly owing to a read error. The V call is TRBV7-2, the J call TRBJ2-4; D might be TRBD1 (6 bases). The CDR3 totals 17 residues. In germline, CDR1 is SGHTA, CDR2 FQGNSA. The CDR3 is CASSLGRGEFPKDIQYF. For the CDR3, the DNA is TGTGCCAGCAGCTTAGGCAGGGGAGAATTCCCCAAAGACATTCAGTACTTC.

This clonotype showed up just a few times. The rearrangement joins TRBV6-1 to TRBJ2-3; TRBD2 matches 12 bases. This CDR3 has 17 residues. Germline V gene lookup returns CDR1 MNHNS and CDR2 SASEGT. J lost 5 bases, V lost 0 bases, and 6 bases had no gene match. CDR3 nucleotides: TGTGCCAGCAGTGAAGCATTACTAGCGGGGGGCGGAGATACGCAGTATTTT. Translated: CASSEALLAGGGDTQYF.

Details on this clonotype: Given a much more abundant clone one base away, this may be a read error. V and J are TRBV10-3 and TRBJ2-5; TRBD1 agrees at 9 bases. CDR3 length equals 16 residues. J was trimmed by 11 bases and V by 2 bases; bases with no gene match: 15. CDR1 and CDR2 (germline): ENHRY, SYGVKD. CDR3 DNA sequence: TGTGCCATCAGTGAGCCCCCGGGACAGGGATACAATGAGCAGTACTTC. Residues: CAISEPPGQGYNEQYF.

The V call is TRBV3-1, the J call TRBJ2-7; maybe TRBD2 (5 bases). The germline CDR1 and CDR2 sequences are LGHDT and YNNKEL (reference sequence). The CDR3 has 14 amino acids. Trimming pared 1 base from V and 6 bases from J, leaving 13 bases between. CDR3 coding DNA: TGTGCCAGCAGCCAAGGCCCCTTAGGAGGCGAGCAGTACTTC. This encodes CASSQGPLGGEQYF.

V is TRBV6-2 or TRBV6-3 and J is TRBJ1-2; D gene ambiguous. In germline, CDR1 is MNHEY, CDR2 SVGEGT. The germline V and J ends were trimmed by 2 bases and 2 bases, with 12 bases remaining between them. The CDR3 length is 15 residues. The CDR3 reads CASSYRSQTNYGYTF. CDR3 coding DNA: TGTGCCAGCAGTTACAGGTCTCAGACCAACTATGGCTACACCTTC.

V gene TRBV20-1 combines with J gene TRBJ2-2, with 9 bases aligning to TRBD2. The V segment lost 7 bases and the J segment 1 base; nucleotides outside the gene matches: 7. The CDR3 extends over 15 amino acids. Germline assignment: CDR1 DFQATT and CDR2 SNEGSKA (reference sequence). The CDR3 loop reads CSVPRTSENTGELFF. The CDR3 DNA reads TGCAGTGTTCCGCGGACTAGCGAGAACACCGGGGAGCTGTTTTTT.

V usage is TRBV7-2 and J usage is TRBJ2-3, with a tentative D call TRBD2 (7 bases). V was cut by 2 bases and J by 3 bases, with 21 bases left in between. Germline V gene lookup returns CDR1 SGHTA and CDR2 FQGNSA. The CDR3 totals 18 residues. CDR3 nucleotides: TGTGCCAGCAGCTTACGAGGGGGTCTAGCGGAAGTAACAGATACGCAGTATTTT. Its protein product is CASSLRGGLAEVTDTQYF.

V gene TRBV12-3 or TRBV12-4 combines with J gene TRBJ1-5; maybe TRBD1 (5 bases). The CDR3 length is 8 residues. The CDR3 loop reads CDRWPQHF. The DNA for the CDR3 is TGTGACAGGTGGCCCCAGCATTTT.

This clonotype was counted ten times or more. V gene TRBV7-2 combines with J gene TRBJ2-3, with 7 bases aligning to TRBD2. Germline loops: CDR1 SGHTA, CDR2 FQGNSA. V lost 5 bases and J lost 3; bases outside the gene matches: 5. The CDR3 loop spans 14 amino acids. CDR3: CASSTGLETDTQYF. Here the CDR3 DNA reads TGTGCCAGCAGCACCGGACTAGAAACAGATACGCAGTATTTT.

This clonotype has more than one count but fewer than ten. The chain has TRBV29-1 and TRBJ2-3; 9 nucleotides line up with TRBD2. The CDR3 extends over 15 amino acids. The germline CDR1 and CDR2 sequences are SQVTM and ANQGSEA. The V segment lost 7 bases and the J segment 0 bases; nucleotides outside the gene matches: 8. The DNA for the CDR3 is TGCAGCGCAAGAGTAGCGGGAGCGAGCACAGATACGCAGTATTTT. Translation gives CSARVAGASTDTQYF.

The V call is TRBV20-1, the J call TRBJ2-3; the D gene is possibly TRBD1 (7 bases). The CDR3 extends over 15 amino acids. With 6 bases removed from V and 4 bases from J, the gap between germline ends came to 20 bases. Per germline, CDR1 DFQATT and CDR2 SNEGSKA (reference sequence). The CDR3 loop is CSAQGGPGEPDTQYF. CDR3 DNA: TGCAGTGCCCAGGGGGGCCCTGGGGAACCAGATACGCAGTATTTT.

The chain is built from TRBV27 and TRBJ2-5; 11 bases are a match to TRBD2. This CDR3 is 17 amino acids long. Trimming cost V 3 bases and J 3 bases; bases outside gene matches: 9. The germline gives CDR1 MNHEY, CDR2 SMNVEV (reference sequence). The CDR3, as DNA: TGTGCCAGCAGTTTGGCTAGCGGGGGGCCCTGGAAAGAGACCCAGTACTTC. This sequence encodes CASSLASGGPWKETQYF.

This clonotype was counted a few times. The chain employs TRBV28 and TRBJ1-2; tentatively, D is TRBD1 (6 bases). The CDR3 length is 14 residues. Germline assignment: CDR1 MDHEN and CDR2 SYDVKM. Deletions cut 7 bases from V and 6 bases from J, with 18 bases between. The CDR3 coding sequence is TGTGCCAGCAACGTGGGGGGGGGCGTGGATGGCTACACCTTC. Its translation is CASNVGGGVDGYTF.

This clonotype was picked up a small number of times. CDR3 protein: CSVPQRSDTQYF. CDR3 nucleotide sequence: TGCAGCGTGCCTCAGCGGTCGGATACGCAGTATTTT. The J gene is TRBJ2-3, the V gene TRBV29-1, with D possibly matching TRBD2 (5 bases). The V gene lost 6 bases and the J gene lost 6 bases, with 13 bases spanning the gap. The CDR3 is made up of 12 amino acids. Per germline, CDR1 SQVTM and CDR2 ANQGSEA.

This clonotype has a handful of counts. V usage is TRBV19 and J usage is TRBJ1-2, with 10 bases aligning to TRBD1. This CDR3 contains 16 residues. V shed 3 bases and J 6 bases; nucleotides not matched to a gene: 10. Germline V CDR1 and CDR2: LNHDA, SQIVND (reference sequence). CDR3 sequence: CASSIGGDRGIDGYTF. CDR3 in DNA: TGTGCCAGTAGTATTGGGGGGGACAGGGGAATTGATGGCTACACCTTC.

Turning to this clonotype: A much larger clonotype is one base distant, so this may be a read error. CDR3 residues: CASSRGIGLQPQHF. In nucleotides, the CDR3 is TGTGCCAGCAGCCGAGGGATAGGGCTTCAGCCCCAGCATTTT. This chain connects TRBV3-1 to TRBJ1-5; D unresolved. Germline V gene lookup returns CDR1 LGHDT and CDR2 YNNKEL (reference sequence). The CDR3 has 14 residues. V shed 4 bases and J shed 6 bases, with 13 bases lying between them.

CDR3 amino acids: CSAEDRGGYGANVLTF. Here the CDR3 DNA reads TGCAGTGCTGAGGACAGGGGGGGGTATGGGGCCAACGTCCTGACTTTC. The rearrangement links TRBV20-1 to TRBJ2-6, with 10 positions matching TRBD1. The CDR3 sequence is 16 residues long. CDR1 DFQATT and CDR2 SNEGSKA come from the germline V gene (reference sequence). V dropped 5 bases and J dropped 3; count of bases not matched to a gene: 7.

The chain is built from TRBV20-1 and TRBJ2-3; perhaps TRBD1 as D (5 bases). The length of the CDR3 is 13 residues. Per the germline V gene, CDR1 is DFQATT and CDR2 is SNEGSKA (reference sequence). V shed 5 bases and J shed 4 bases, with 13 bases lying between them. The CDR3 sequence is CSAFDLGADTQYF. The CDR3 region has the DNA TGCAGTGCTTTTGATCTAGGGGCAGATACGCAGTATTTT.

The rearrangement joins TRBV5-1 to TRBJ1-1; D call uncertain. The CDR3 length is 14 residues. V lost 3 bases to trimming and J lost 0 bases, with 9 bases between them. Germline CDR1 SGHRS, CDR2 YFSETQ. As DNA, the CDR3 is TGCGCCAGCAGCTGGGCACTGATGAACACTGAAGCTTTCTTT. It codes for CASSWALMNTEAFF.